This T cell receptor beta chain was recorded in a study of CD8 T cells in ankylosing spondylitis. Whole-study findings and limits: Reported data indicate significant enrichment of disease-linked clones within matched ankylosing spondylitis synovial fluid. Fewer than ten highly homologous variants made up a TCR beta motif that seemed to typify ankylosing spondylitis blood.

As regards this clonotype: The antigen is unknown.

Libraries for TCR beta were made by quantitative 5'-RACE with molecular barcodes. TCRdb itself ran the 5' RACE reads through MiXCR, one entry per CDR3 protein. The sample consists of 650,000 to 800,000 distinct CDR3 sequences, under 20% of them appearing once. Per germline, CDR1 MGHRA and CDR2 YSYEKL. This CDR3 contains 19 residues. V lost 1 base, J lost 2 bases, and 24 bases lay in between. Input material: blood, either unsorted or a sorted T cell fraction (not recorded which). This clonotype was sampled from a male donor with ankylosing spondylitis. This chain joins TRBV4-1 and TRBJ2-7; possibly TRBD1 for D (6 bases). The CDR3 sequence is CASSQVGGQGTTAAYEQYF. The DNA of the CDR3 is TGCGCCAGCAGCCAAGTAGGGGGACAAGGGACCACCGCGGCCTACGAGCAGTACTTC.